This is a list of T cell receptor beta chains from one sample in a study of T-cell memory formation after mild COVID-19. TCRdb passed the 5' RACE reads through MiXCR, listing each CDR3 protein once. The sample includes roughly 150,000 distinct CDR3 sequences, approximately 14% seen only once; the top ten take 12% to 15%. Sequencing input: PBMCs or a T cell subset sorted from them (not recorded which). These receptors were collected from an adult woman who had mild COVID-19 (a few samples of this study predate the infection). Cell type and time point are not known. CDR3s include the opening cysteine and the closing phenylalanine or tryptophan. D genes are given only for firm matches. The size of a clone is reported for some rows only, either as once, few or many, or as a class for expanded clones.

j_call: TRBJ2-3
clone_size: NA
d_call: NA
v_call: TRBV20-1
cdr3_aa: CSASRQTTPHTQYF
cdr3_nt: TGCAGTGCTAGTCGACAGACCACCCCACATACGCAGTATTTT

j_call: TRBJ2-5
clone_size: NA
d_call: NA
v_call: TRBV5-1
cdr3_aa: CASTGPSVGEETQYF
cdr3_nt: TGCGCCAGCACCGGCCCTAGCGTCGGGGAAGAGACCCAGTACTTC

j_call: TRBJ2-1
clone_size: few
d_call: NA
v_call: TRBV27
cdr3_aa: CASSLRLVRYEQFF
cdr3_nt: TGTGCCAGCAGTTTAAGACTAGTGAGGTATGAGCAGTTCTTC

j_call: TRBJ2-5
clone_size: few
d_call: NA
v_call: TRBV15
cdr3_aa: CATSSRTDQETQYF
cdr3_nt: TGTGCCACCAGCAGTAGGACAGACCAAGAGACCCAGTACTTC

j_call: TRBJ1-1
clone_size: few
d_call: NA
v_call: TRBV5-1
cdr3_aa: CASSLQDGNTEAFF
cdr3_nt: TGCGCCAGCAGCTTGCAGGACGGGAACACTGAAGCTTTCTTT

j_call: TRBJ2-3
clone_size: many
d_call: NA
v_call: TRBV6-1
cdr3_aa: CASSEMVGAGTDTQYF
cdr3_nt: TGTGCCAGCAGTGAAATGGTGGGGGCTGGCACAGATACGCAGTATTTT

j_call: TRBJ2-5
clone_size: many
d_call: TRBD2
v_call: TRBV20-1
cdr3_aa: CSAMPLAGAQETQYF
cdr3_nt: TGCAGTGCTATGCCACTAGCGGGAGCACAAGAGACCCAGTACTTC

j_call: TRBJ1-6
clone_size: few
d_call: NA
v_call: TRBV20-1
cdr3_aa: CSARSSNNSPLHF
cdr3_nt: TGCAGTGCTAGATCTTCTAATAATTCACCCCTCCACTTT

j_call: TRBJ2-7
clone_size: few
d_call: NA
v_call: TRBV3-1
cdr3_aa: CASSQENRVREQYF
cdr3_nt: TGTGCCAGCAGCCAAGAGAACAGGGTGAGGGAGCAGTACTTC

j_call: TRBJ2-7
clone_size: few
d_call: TRBD1
v_call: TRBV9
cdr3_aa: CASSVAGTGGSYEQYF
cdr3_nt: TGTGCCAGCAGCGTAGCCGGGACAGGGGGGTCCTACGAGCAGTACTTC